This T cell receptor (beta chain) was captured in a study of CD8 T cells in Susac syndrome. Points from the study as a whole: As the study acknowledged, the number of individuals in its TCR sequencing and HLA analysis was relatively small.

With random hexamers, roughly 0.45 to 1 ug RNA was reverse transcribed. Across 54 Vbeta and 13 Jbeta, TCR beta CDR3 was amplified with immunoSEQ multiplex PCR. TCRdb used MiXCR to reprocess the immunoSEQ multiplex PCR reads, holding one entry per CDR3 protein. The table includes over 130,000 distinct CDR3 sequences, 85% to 95% detected once. This clonotype was detected once. Its antigen is unidentified. The V end lost 0 bases, the J end lost 6 bases, and 8 bases lay between the germline ends. The CDR3 spans 13 residues. Germline assignment: CDR1 SGHRS and CDR2 YFSETQ. The V gene is TRBV5-1, the J gene TRBJ2-3; no definite D call. The clonotype was recovered from a human donor with multiple sclerosis. Sequenced sample: CD4+ T cells from PBMCs. The CDR3 spells CASSLGFSDTQYF. CDR3 nucleotides: TGCGCCAGCAGCTTGGGATTTTCGGATACGCAGTATTTT. Full variable domain (remainder filled in from reference TRBV5-1 and TRBJ2-3): KAGVTQTPRYLIKTRGQQVTLSCSPISGHRSVSWYQQTPGQGLQFLFEYFSETQRNKGNFPGRFSGRQFSNSRSEMNVSTLELGDSALYLCASSLGFSDTQYFGPGTRLTVL.